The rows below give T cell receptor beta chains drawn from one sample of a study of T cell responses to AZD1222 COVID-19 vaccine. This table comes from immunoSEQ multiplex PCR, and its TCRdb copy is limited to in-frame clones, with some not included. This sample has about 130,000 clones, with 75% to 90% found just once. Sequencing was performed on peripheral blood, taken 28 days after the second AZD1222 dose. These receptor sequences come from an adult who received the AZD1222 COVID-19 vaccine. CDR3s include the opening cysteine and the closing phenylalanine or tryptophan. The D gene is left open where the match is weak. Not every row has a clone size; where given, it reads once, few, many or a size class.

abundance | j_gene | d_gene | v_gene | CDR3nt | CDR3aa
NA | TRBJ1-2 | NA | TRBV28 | TGTGCCAGCAGTTTGGGGGACTATGGCTACACCTTC | CASSLGDYGYTF
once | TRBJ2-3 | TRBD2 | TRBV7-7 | TGTGCCAGCAGCCCGGGAGGGAGGGGCACAGATACGCAGTATTTT | CASSPGGRGTDTQYF
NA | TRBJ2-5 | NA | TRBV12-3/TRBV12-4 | TGTGCCAGCAGTTTAGGGTGGGAGGAGACCCAGTACTTC | CASSLGWEETQYF
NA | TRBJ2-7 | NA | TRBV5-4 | TGTGCCAGCAGCGGCGAGGTTGTCTCAGGCTACGAGCAGTACTTC | CASSGEVVSGYEQYF
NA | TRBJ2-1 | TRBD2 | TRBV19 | TGTGCCAGTAGTAAGACCGGGACTAGCGGGGGCCCGGAGGGTGAGCAGTTCTTC | CASSKTGTSGGPEGEQFF
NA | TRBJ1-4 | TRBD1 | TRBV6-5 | TGTGCCAGCAGTTCCGGACAGGCGCGGGAAAAACTGTTTTTT | CASSSGQAREKLFF
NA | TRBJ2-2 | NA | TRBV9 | TGTGCCAGCAGCGCACCCCCGCAGGGCGGGGAGCTGTTTTTT | CASSAPPQGGELFF
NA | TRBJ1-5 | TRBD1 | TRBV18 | TGTGCCAGCTCACCTATCGAGACAGGGGCCAATCAGCCCCAGCATTTT | CASSPIETGANQPQHF
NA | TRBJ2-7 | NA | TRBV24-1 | TGTGCCACCAGTGATTGGGCGAGCTCCTACGAGCAGTACTTC | CATSDWASSYEQYF
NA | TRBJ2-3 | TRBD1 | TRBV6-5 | TGTGCCAGCAAAGGGACAGGGTCCGCAGATACGCAGTATTTT | CASKGTGSADTQYF
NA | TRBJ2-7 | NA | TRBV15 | TGTGCCACCAGCAGATCAAGGTTGGCAGCCGTCTCCTACGAGCAGTACTTC | CATSRSRLAAVSYEQYF
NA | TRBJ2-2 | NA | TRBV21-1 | TGTGCCAGCAGCAAAGAATTAAGGTCCAGGGTACGTCCGAACACCGGGGAGCTGTTTTTT | CASSKELRSRVRPNTGELFF
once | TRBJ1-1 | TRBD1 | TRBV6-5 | TGTGCCAGCAGCCCAACGGAGGGGGCTTACACTGAAGCTTTCTTT | CASSPTEGAYTEAFF
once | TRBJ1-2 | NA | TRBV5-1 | TGCGCCAGCAGCTTCCGGGAGCTCAACTATGGCTACACCTTC | CASSFRELNYGYTF
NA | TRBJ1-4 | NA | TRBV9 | TGTGCCAGCAGCACGTCGGGAGTTAATGAAAAACTGTTTTTT | CASSTSGVNEKLFF
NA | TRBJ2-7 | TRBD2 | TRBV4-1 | TGCGCCAGCAGCCAAGTTGGCCTAGCGGGGGTTTCCTACGAGCAGTACTTC | CASSQVGLAGVSYEQYF
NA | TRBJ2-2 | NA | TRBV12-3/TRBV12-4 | TGTGCCAGCAGTTTATCAATTGGCGGGGAGCTGTTTTTT | CASSLSIGGELFF
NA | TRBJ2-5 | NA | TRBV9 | TGTGCCAGCAGCGTAGGCCAAGGCGGCCAAGAGACCCAGTACTTC | CASSVGQGGQETQYF
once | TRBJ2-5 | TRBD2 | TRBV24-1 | TGTGCCACCAGTGTCGGGGGGGCAGAGACCCAGTACTTC | CATSVGGAETQYF
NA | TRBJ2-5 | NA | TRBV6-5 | TGTGCCAGCAGCGGAGGGGGCGAGACCCAGTACTTC | CASSGGGETQYF
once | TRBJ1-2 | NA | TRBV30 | TGTGCCTGGAGTGTACCCTATCGGACAGCCGGCGGCTACACCTTC | CAWSVPYRTAGGYTF
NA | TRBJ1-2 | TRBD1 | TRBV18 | TGTGCCAGCTCTCAGGGACAGGGGGCGCGAGGCTACACCTTC | CASSQGQGARGYTF
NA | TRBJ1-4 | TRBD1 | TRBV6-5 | TGTGCCAGCACAGGGGGGGAAAAACTGTTTTTT | CASTGGEKLFF
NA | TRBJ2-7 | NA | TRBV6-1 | TGTGCCAGCAGTGAACCGGGGGTGGTTTACGAGCAGTACTTC | CASSEPGVVYEQYF
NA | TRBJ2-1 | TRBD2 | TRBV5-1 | TGCGCCAGCAGCTTGGCTCTAAGCGGGGGGGCCTACAATGAGCAGTTCTTC | CASSLALSGGAYNEQFF
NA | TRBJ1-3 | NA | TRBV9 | TGTGCCAGCAGCAGGGGGGAGGGGATCTCTGGAAACACCATATATTTT | CASSRGEGISGNTIYF
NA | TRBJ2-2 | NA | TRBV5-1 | TGCGCCAGCAGCCCCCGACCCAGACGGACCGGGGAGCTGTTTTTT | CASSPRPRRTGELFF
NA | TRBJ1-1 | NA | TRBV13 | TGTGCCAGCAGTAAGGGGAGGGTCGGTGAAGCTTTCTTT | CASSKGRVGEAFF
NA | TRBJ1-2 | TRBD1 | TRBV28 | TGTGCCAGCAGTCTAAGCCGGGGACAGGGTGCCTATGGCTACACCTTC | CASSLSRGQGAYGYTF
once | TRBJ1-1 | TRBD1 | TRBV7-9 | TGTGCCAGCAGCCAAACACTGACAGGGTGGCCCACTGAAGCTTTCTTT | CASSQTLTGWPTEAFF
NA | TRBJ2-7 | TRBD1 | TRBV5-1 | TGCGCCAGCAGCTCGGGACAGACCTACGAGCAGTACTTC | CASSSGQTYEQYF
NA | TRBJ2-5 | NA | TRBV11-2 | TGTGCCAGCAGCCCGGGGGACCACCACCAAGAGACCCAGTACTTC | CASSPGDHHQETQYF
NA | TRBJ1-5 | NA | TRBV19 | TGTGCCAGTGCCCGGGGAGCCTTCTTCGATAGCAATCAGCCCCAGCATTTT | CASARGAFFDSNQPQHF
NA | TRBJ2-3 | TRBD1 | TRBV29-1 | TGCAGCGTTGGGCAGGGGGCTAAGACAGATACGCAGTATTTT | CSVGQGAKTDTQYF
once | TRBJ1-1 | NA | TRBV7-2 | TGTGCCAGCAGCTCTCCTCCGGGACCAGGCGGGACGAACACTGAAGCTTTCTTT | CASSSPPGPGGTNTEAFF
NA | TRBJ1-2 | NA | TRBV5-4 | TGTGCCAGCAGCTTGGCCATATCGGACAGTTATGGCTACACCTTC | CASSLAISDSYGYTF
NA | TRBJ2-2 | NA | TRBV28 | TGTGCCAGCAGTTTAGGGAGTTCGGACACCGGGGAGCTGTTTTTT | CASSLGSSDTGELFF
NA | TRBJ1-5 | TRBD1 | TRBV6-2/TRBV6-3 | TGTGCCAGCAGTTACCCCCGGGACAGGGGCAATCAGCCCCAGCATTTT | CASSYPRDRGNQPQHF
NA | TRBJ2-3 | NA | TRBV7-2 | TGTGCCAGCAGCGAAGGAGGGGCCACAGATACGCAGTATTTT | CASSEGGATDTQYF
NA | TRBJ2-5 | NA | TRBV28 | TGTGCCAGCGCCTCCGGGACGTTTCAAGAGACCCAGTACTTC | CASASGTFQETQYF
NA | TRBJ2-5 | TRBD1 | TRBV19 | TGTGCCAGCAGGGGGCGGACCCAAGAGACCCAGTACTTC | CASRGRTQETQYF
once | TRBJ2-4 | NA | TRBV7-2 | TGTGCCAGCAGCCAAGGGGGACGGGGGCTCCGAAACATTCAGTACTTC | CASSQGGRGLRNIQYF
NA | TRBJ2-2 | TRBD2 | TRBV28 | TGTGCCAGCAAAGAAGCGGGGGGCGGGGAGCTGTTTTTT | CASKEAGGGELFF
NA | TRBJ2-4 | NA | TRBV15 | TGTGCCACCAGCAGAGACGGGGATATTCAGTACTTC | CATSRDGDIQYF
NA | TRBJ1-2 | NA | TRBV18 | TGTGCCAGCTCAACCACAAGTACAGGTTTTTATCATGGCTACACCTTC | CASSTTSTGFYHGYTF
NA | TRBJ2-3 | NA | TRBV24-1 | TGTGCCACCAGTGTACTAGGTGGGAAGGCAGATACGCAGTATTTT | CATSVLGGKADTQYF
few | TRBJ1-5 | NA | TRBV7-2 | TGTGCCAGCAGCCCGCAGGGCGGGCAGCCCCAGCATTTT | CASSPQGGQPQHF
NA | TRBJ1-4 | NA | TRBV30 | TGTGCCTGGAACGACGGCAGGGTCAATGAAAAACTGTTTTTT | CAWNDGRVNEKLFF
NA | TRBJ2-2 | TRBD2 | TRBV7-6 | TGTGCCAGCAGCCAGAGCGGGAGCCTGTACACCGGGGAGCTGTTTTTT | CASSQSGSLYTGELFF
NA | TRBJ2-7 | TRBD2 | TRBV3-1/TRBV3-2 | TGTGCCAGCAGGGCACCGGGACTAACCTACGAGCAGTACTTC | CASRAPGLTYEQYF
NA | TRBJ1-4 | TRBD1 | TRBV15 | TGTGCCACCAGCAGAGATGGATCAGGGGGGAGTGAAAAACTGTTTTTT | CATSRDGSGGSEKLFF
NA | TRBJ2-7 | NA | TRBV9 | TGTGCCAGCAGCCCTCACGCTCTAGCGCGAAGCTCCTACGAGCAGTACTTC | CASSPHALARSSYEQYF
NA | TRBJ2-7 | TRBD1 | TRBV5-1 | TGCGCCAGCAGCCCCTCGGGACAGGGCTACGAGCAGTACTTC | CASSPSGQGYEQYF
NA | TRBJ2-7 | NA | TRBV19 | TGTGCCAGTAGTATTAAAGGGAATGGGCACGAGCAGTACTTC | CASSIKGNGHEQYF